The rows below give T cell receptor beta chains drawn from one sample of a study of blood T cell repertoires in COVID-19. The repertoire was sequenced with immunoSEQ multiplex PCR; TCRdb's copy has only in-frame clones and lacks some. This sample has approximately 200,000 clones; 80% occur once, and the top ten carry 6.5% to 9%. Sequencing was performed on PBMCs or T cells enriched from blood (not recorded which). The source of these receptors is a middle-aged woman with acute COVID-19. Each CDR3 is given with its conserved first and last residue. D genes are given only for firm matches. Some rows mark clone size as missing; the rest say once, few, many or name a class of expanded clone.

V	size	D	J	CDR3	DNA
TRBV28	.	.	TRBJ1-1	CASSFNGVSTEAFF	TGTGCCAGCAGTTTTAACGGGGTGAGCACTGAAGCTTTCTTT
TRBV5-6	.	TRBD1	TRBJ1-5	CASSLRQGAGQPQHF	TGTGCCAGCAGCCTGCGACAGGGGGCAGGCCAGCCCCAGCATTTT
TRBV19	.	TRBD1	TRBJ1-5	CASGQEGGFGNQPQHF	TGTGCCAGCGGACAGGAGGGAGGTTTTGGCAATCAGCCCCAGCATTTT
TRBV19	.	TRBD1	TRBJ1-2	CASSPRDSLYGYTF	TGTGCCAGTAGTCCCCGGGACAGCCTCTATGGCTACACCTTC
TRBV7-2	.	TRBD1	TRBJ1-2	CASSEGGQTIDYTF	TGTGCCAGCAGCGAAGGGGGACAGACGATTGACTACACCTTC
TRBV5-8	.	.	TRBJ2-2	CASIKTTNTGELFF	TGTGCCAGCATCAAGACAACGAACACCGGGGAGCTGTTTTTT
TRBV5-6	few	TRBD2	TRBJ2-7	CASSLHMGGTTSYEQYF	TGTGCCAGCAGCTTGCATATGGGTGGGACTACCTCCTACGAGCAGTACTTC
TRBV10-3	.	TRBD2	TRBJ2-2	CAISFTSGIETGELFF	TGTGCCATCAGTTTCACTAGCGGGATAGAGACCGGGGAGCTGTTTTTT
TRBV28	.	TRBD2	TRBJ2-1	CASSSPGLAGAGEQFF	TGTGCCAGCAGTTCCCCGGGACTAGCGGGAGCGGGTGAGCAGTTCTTC
TRBV4-1	.	.	TRBJ1-5	CASSQGGGQPQHF	TGCGCCAGCAGCCAGGGGGGAGGTCAGCCCCAGCATTTT
TRBV7-9	.	TRBD1	TRBJ2-3	CASSPTGGRRTDTQYF	TGTGCCAGCAGCCCTACAGGGGGAAGACGCACAGATACGCAGTATTTT
TRBV9	few	.	TRBJ1-4	CASSRDPRSTGAEKLFF	TGTGCCAGCAGCCGCGATCCTAGATCGACAGGTGCTGAAAAACTGTTTTTT
TRBV5-1	.	.	TRBJ2-2	CASSLDLTTGAGELFF	TGCGCCAGCAGCTTGGATCTTACGACAGGAGCCGGGGAGCTGTTTTTT
TRBV6-5	few	TRBD1	TRBJ1-1	CASSPTGVTEAFF	TGTGCCAGCAGCCCGACAGGGGTCACTGAAGCTTTCTTT
TRBV29-1	.	.	TRBJ1-2	CSVDAGSGYTF	TGCAGCGTTGACGCGGGCTCTGGCTACACCTTC
TRBV5-1	.	TRBD1	TRBJ1-6	CASSLEGQGASPLHF	TGCGCCAGCAGCCTCGAGGGACAGGGGGCCTCACCCCTCCACTTT
TRBV6-1	once	TRBD1	TRBJ2-1	CASSEALTRGLRNEQFF	TGTGCCAGCAGTGAAGCTCTAACCAGGGGGCTACGGAATGAGCAGTTCTTC
TRBV19	.	.	TRBJ1-5	CASSPLVGGNQPQHF	TGTGCCAGTAGCCCTCTGGTAGGAGGCAATCAGCCCCAGCATTTT
TRBV28	once	.	TRBJ1-5	CASRGGGDLSNQPQHF	TGTGCCAGCAGGGGCGGGGGGGATCTAAGCAATCAGCCCCAGCATTTT
TRBV10-2	.	.	TRBJ1-1	CASKGESMNTEAFF	TGCGCCAGCAAAGGGGAATCCATGAACACTGAAGCTTTCTTT
TRBV18	.	.	TRBJ1-6	CASSPTAASRGVSSPLHF	TGTGCCAGCTCACCAACGGCAGCGTCACGGGGGGTATCTTCACCCCTCCACTTT
TRBV18	few	.	TRBJ2-3	CASSPADTQYF	TGTGCCAGCTCACCGGCCGATACGCAGTATTTT
TRBV9	few	TRBD1	TRBJ2-7	CASSASGQGFGEQYF	TGTGCCAGCAGCGCCTCGGGACAGGGGTTCGGCGAGCAGTACTTC
TRBV30	.	.	TRBJ1-5	CACQVTGGNQPQHF	TGTGCCTGTCAGGTGACGGGGGGCAATCAGCCCCAGCATTTT
TRBV7-3	.	.	TRBJ2-5	CASSSPGLGETQYF	TGTGCCAGCAGCTCCCCGGGACTTGGGGAGACCCAGTACTTC
TRBV30	.	TRBD1	TRBJ1-6	CAWGDSSGSPLHF	TGTGCCTGGGGGGACAGTTCCGGATCACCCCTCCACTTT
TRBV28	.	.	TRBJ1-3	CASSGAGDGAGNTIYF	TGTGCCAGCAGCGGTGCAGGGGACGGAGCTGGAAACACCATATATTTT
TRBV19	.	.	TRBJ2-3	CASSRLEADTQYF	TGTGCCAGTAGCAGACTAGAGGCGGATACGCAGTATTTT